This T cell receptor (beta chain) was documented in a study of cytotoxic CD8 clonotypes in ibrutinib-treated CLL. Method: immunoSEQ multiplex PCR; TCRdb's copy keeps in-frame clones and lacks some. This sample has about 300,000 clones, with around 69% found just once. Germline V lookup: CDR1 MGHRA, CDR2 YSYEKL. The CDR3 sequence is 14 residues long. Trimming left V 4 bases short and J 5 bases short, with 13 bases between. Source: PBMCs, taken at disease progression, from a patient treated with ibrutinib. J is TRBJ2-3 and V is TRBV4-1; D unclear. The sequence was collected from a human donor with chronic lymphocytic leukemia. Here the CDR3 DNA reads TGCGCCAGCAGCCGTATAGGCCTACGAGATACGCAGTATTTT. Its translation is CASSRIGLRDTQYF.